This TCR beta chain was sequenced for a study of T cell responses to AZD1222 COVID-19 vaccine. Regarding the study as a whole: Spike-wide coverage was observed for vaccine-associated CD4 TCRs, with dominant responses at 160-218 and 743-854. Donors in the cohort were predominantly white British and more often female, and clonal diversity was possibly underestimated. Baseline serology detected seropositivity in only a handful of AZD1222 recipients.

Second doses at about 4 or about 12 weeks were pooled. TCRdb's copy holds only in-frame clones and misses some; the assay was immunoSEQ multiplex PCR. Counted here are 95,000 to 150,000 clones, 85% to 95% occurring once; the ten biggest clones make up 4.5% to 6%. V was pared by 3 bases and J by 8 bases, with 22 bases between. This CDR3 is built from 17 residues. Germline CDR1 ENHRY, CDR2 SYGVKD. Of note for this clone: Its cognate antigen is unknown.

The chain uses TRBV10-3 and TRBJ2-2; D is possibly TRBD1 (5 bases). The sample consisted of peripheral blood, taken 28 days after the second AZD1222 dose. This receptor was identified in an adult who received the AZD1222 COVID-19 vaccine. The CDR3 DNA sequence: TGTGCCATCAGTGACCCAAGAACAGGAAAAAAGGGGGGGGAGCTGTTTTTT. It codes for CAISDPRTGKKGGELFF.